This T cell receptor (beta chain) was observed in a study of CD8+ T cells in alopecia areata. It was cDNA, reverse transcribed from extracted RNA, that served as the sequencing template. Libraries were prepared by immunoSEQ multiplex PCR; TCRdb keeps only in-frame clonotypes and omits some of them. The data show approximately 180,000 clones, with 60% seen just once and approximately 1% held by the top ten. Treatment specified: oral pan-JAK inhibitor, 5-10 mg twice daily. Study observations and caveats: There were many expanded lesional clones persisting in scalp and blood during tofacitinib.

Remarks on this clone: Its antigen is currently unknown.

Germline V gene lookup returns CDR1 MGHDK and CDR2 SYGVNS. Trimming pared 10 bases from V and 5 bases from J, leaving 8 bases between. The CDR3 covers 10 residues. This sample comprised CD4+ T cells sorted from blood, obtained at week 24, from a patient treated with tofacitinib. The TCR originated in a human donor with alopecia areata. The rearrangement uses TRBV25-1 and TRBJ2-5; D gene uncertain. CDR3 sequence reads: CATRRETQYF. The CDR3, as DNA: TGTGCCACCCGACGGGAGACCCAGTACTTC.